This TCR beta chain was profiled in a study of shared clonotypes between healthy human individuals. In the source study's methods: ImmunoSEQ supplied junction-only sequences lacking quality scores, so filtering was different. Sequencing used immunoSEQ multiplex PCR; TCRdb keeps in-frame clones, though not all of them. V and J calls and clone size are those listed in that table; D and trimming were worked out from the DNA. The sample contains 950,000 to 1,200,000 clones, roughly 80% of which appear only once. This CDR3 comprises 14 residues. CDR1 is SGHTS and CDR2 is YDEGEE in the germline V gene. V dropped 3 bases and J dropped 6 bases, with 14 bases sitting between them.

The sequencing sample was made of memory CD4+ T cells from PBMCs. Noted subset: CD45RA-negative fraction. The chain employs TRBV5-8 and TRBJ2-3; TRBD1 or TRBD2 may be the D gene (6 bases each). This TCR came from a man aged 18 to 30 in good health. Some clones in this sample may be carry-over from other donors' samples. CDR3 sequence reads: CASSYAQGRDTQYF. CDR3 nucleotide sequence: TGTGCCAGCAGCTACGCCCAGGGGAGGGATACGCAGTATTTT. The full variable domain, completed using reference TRBV5-8 and TRBJ2-3, is EAGVTQSPTHLIKTRGQQATLRCSPISGHTSVYWYQQALGLGLQFLLWYDEGEERNRGNFPPRFSGRQFPNYSSELNVNALELEDSALYLCASSYAQGRDTQYFGPGTRLTVL.